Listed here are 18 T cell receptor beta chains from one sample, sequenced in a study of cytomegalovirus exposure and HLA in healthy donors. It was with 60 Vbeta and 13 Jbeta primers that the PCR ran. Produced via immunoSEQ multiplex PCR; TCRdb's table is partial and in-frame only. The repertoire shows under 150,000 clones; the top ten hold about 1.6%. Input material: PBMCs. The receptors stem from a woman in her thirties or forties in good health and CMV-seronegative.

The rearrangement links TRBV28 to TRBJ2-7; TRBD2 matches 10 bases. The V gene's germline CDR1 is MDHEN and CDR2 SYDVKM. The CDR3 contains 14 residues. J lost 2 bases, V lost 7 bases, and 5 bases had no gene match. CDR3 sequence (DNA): TGTGCCAGCATCGGAACTAGCGGGACCTACGAGCAGTACTTC. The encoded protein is CASIGTSGTYEQYF. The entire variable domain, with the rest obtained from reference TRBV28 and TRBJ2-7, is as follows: DVKVTQSSRYLVKRTGEKVFLECVQDMDHENMFWYRQDPGLGLRLIYFSYDVKMKEKGDIPEGYSVSREKKERFSLILESASTNQTSMYLCASIGTSGTYEQYFGPGTRLTVT.

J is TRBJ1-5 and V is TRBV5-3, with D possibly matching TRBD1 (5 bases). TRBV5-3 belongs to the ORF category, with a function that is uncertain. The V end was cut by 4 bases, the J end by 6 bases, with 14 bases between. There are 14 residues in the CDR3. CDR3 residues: CARSPAGGGQPQHF. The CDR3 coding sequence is TGTGCCAGAAGCCCGGCCGGGGGAGGTCAGCCCCAGCATTTT.

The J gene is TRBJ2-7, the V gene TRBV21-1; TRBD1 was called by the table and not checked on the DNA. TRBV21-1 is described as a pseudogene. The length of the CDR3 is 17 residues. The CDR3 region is CASSKVGQGRISYEQYV. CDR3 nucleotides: TGTGCCAGCAGCAAAGTCGGACAGGGGAGGATCTCCTACGAGCAGTACGTC.

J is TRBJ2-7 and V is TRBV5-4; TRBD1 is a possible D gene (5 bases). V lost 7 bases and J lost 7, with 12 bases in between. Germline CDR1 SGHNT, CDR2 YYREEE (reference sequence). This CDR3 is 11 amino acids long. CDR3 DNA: TGTGCCAGCCAGGGATTGGGGGAGCAGTACTTC. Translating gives CASQGLGEQYF.

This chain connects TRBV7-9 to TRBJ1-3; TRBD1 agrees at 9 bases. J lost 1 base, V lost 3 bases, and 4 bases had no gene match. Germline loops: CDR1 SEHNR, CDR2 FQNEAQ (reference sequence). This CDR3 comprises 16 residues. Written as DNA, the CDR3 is TGTGCCAGCAGCTTTTCGGACAGGGGTTCTGGAAACACCATATATTTT. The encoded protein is CASSFSDRGSGNTIYF. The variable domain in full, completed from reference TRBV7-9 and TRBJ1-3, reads DTGVSQNPRHKITKRGQNVTFRCDPISEHNRLYWYRQTLGQGPEFLTYFQNEAQLEKSRLLSDRFSAERPKGSFSTLEIQRTEQGDSAMYLCASSFSDRGSGNTIYFGEGSWLTVV.

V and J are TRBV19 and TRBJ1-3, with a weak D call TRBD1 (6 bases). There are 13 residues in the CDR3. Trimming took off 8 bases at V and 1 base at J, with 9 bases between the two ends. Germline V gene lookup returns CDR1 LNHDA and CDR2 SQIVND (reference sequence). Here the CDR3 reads CASRQVSGNTIYF. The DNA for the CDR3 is TGTGCCAGTCGACAGGTGTCTGGAAACACCATATATTTT. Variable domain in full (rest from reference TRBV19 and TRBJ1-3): DGGITQSPKYLFRKEGQNVTLSCEQNLNHDAMYWYRQDPGQGLRLIYYSQIVNDFQKGDIAEGYSVSREKKESFPLTVTSAQKNPTAFYLCASRQVSGNTIYFGEGSWLTVV.

The CDR3 sequence is CATIEGNYGYTF. The CDR3 DNA sequence: TGTGCCACTATAGAGGGTAACTATGGCTACACCTTC. The genes are TRBV10-3 and TRBJ1-2; D uncertain. The CDR3 loop spans 12 amino acids. Germline V lookup: CDR1 ENHRY, CDR2 SYGVKD. Trimming removed 10 bases at V and 1 base at J, with 10 bases between.

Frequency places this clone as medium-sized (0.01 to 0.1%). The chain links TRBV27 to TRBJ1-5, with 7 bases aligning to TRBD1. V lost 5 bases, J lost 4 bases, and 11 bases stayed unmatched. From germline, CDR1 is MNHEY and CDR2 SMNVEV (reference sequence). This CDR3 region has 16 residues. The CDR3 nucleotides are TGTGCCAGCAGTCCCCTTACGACAGGGTGGAATCAGCCCCAGCATTTT. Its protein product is CASSPLTTGWNQPQHF.

CDR3 loop: CASSLNRGALGYTF. CDR3 nucleotide sequence: TGTGCCAGCAGCTTAAACAGGGGGGCCTTAGGCTACACCTTC. This sequence joins TRBV7-9 and TRBJ1-2; 8 bases match TRBD1. This CDR3 comprises 14 residues. The V gene end was trimmed by 2 bases and the J gene end by 8 bases; junction bases not matched to a gene: 7. Per the germline V gene, CDR1 is SEHNR and CDR2 is FQNEAQ (reference sequence).

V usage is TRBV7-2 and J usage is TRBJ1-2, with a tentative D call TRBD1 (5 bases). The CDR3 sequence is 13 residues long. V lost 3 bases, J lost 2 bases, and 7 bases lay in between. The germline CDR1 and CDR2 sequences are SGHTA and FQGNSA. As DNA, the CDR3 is TGTGCCAGCAGCTTGACAGAGAACTATGGCTACACCTTC. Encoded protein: CASSLTENYGYTF.

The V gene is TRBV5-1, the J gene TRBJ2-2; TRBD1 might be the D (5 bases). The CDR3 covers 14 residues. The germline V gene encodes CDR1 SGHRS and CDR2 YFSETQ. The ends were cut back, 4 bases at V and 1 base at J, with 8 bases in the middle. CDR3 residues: CASSLDKNTGELFF. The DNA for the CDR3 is TGCGCCAGCAGCCTGGACAAGAACACCGGGGAGCTGTTTTTT.

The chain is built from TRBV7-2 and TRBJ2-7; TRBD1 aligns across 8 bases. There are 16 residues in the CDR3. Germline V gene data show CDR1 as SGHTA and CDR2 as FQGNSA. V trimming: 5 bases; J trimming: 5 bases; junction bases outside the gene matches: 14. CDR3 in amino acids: CASSLAIRTGRHEQYF. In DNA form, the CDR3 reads TGTGCCAGCAGCCTTGCGATTAGGACAGGGCGGCACGAGCAGTACTTC.

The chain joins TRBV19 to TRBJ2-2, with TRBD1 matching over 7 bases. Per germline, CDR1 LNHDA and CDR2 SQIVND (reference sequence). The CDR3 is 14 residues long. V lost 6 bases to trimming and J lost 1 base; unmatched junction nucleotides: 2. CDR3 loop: CASRGQENTGELFF. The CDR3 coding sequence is TGTGCCAGTAGAGGACAGGAGAACACCGGGGAGCTGTTTTTT.

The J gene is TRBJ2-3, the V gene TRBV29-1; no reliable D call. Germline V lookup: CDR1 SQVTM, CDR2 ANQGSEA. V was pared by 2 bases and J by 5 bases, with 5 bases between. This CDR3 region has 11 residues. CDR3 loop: CSVEIQDTQYF. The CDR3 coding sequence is TGCAGCGTTGAAATACAAGATACGCAGTATTTT.

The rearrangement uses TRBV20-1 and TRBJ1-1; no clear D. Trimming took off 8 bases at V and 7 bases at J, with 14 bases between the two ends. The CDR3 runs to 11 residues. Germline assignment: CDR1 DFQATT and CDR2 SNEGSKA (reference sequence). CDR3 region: CSTALQLEAFF. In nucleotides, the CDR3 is TGCAGTACCGCGTTACAGCTTGAAGCTTTCTTT.

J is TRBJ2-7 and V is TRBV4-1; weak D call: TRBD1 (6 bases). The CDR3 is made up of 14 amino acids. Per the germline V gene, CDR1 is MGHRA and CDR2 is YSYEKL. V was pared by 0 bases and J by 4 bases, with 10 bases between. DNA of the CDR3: TGCGCCAGCAGCCAAGACGGACAGACGTACGAGCAGTACGTC. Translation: CASSQDGQTYEQYV.

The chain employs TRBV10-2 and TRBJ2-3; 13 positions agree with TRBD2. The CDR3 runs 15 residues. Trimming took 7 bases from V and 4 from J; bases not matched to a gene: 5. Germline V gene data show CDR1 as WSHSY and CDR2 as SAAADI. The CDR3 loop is CASKLAGGQSDTQYF. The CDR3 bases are TGCGCCAGCAAACTAGCGGGGGGGCAATCAGATACGCAGTATTTT.

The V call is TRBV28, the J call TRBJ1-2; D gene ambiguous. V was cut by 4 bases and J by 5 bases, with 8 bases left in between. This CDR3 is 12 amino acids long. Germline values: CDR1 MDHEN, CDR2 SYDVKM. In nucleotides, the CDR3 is TGTGCCAGCAGTTCACAGATGTATGGCTACACCTTC. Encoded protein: CASSSQMYGYTF.